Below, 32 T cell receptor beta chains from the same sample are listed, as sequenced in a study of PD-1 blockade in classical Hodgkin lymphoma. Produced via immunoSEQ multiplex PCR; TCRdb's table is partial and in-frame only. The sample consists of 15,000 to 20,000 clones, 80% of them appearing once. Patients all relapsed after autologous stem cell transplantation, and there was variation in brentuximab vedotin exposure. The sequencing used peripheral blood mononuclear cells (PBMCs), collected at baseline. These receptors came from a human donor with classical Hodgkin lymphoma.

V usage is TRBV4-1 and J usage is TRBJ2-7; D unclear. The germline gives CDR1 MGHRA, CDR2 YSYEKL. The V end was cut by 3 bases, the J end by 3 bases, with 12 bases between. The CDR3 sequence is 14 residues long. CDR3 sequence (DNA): TGCGCCAGCAGCCAGGTCTTTGTTAGCTACGAGCAGTACTTC. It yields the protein CASSQVFVSYEQYF.

This CDR3 is CASSPRLAGGNTQYF. The CDR3, as DNA: TGTGCCAGCAGCCCGCGACTAGCGGGAGGGAATACGCAGTATTTT. The J gene is TRBJ2-3, the V gene TRBV7-8; 14 bases are a match to TRBD2. Trimming took 5 bases from V and 7 from J; bases not matched to a gene: 5. This CDR3 spans 15 amino acids. Germline lookup yields CDR1 SGHVS and CDR2 FQNEAQ.

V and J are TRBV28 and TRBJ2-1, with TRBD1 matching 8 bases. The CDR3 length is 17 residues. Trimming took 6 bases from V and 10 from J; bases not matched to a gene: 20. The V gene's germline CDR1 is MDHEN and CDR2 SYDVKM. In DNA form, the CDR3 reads TGTGCCAGCAGCCACCGGAAGACAGGGGCTTTGAGTAAGGAGCAGTTCTTC. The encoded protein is CASSHRKTGALSKEQFF.

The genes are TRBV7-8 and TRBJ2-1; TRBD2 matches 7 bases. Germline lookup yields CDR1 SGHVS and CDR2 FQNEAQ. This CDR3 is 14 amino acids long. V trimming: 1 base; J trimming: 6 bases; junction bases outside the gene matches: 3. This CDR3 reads CASSLGPGGNEQFF. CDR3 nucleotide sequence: TGTGCCAGCAGCTTAGGTCCGGGAGGCAATGAGCAGTTCTTC.

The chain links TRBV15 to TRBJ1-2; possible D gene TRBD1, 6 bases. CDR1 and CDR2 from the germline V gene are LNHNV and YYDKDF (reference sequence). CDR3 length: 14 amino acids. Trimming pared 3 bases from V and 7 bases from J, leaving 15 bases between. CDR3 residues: CATSRGKGVGGYTF. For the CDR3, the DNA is TGTGCCACCAGCAGGGGCAAGGGGGTAGGTGGCTACACCTTC.

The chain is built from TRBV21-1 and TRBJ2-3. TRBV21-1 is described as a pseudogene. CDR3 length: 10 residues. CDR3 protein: CAGNFDTQYF. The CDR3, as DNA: TGTGCCGGAAATTTTGATACGCAGTATTTT.

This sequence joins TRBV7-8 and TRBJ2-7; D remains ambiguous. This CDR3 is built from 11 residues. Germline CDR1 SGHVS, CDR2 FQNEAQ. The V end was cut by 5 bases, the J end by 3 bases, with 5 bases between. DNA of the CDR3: TGTGCCAGCAGCCCGAGCTACGAGCAGTACTTC. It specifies CASSPSYEQYF.

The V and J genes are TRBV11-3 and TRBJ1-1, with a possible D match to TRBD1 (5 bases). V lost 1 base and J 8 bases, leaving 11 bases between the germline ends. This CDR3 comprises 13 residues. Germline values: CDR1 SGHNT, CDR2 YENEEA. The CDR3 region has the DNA TGTGCCAGCAGCTTAGGGCGGGACTTGGAAGCTTTCTTT. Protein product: CASSLGRDLEAFF.

The CDR3 spells CASSLVVWGLGLVNEQFF. CDR3 in DNA: TGTGCCAGCAGCTTAGTTGTTTGGGGGTTGGGGTTGGTCAATGAGCAGTTCTTC. This chain links TRBV11-2 with TRBJ2-1; D is possibly TRBD1 or TRBD2 (5 bases each). V lost 1 base, J lost 6 bases, and 22 bases lay in between. The length of the CDR3 is 18 residues. Germline V lookup: CDR1 SGHAT, CDR2 FQNNGV.

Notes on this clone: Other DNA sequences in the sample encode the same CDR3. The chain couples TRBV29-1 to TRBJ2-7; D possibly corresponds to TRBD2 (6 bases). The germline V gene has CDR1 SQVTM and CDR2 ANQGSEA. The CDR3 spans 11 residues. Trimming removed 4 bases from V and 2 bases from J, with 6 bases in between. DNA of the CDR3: TGCAGCGTTGGGACTACCTACGAGCAGTACTTC. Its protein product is CSVGTTYEQYF.

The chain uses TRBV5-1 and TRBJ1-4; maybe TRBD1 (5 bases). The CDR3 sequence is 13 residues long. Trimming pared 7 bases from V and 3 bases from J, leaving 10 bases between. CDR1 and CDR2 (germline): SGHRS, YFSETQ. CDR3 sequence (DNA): TGCGCCAGCGTCGGGGCGGCTAATGAAAAACTGTTTTTT. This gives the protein CASVGAANEKLFF.

The CDR3 sequence is CASSSSGNQFVETQYF. CDR3 coding DNA: TGTGCCAGCAGCTCGAGCGGTAACCAGTTTGTCGAGACCCAGTACTTC. This chain links TRBV13 with TRBJ2-5; maybe TRBD2 (5 bases). The germline gives CDR1 PRHDT, CDR2 FYEKMQ (reference sequence). The CDR3 runs to 16 residues. V was cut by 4 bases and J by 5 bases, with 20 bases left in between.

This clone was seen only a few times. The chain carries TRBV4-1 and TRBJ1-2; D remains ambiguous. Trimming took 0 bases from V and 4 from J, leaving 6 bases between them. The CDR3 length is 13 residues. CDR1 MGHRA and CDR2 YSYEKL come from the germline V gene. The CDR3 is CASSQEGVYGYTF. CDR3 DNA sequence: TGCGCCAGCAGCCAAGAGGGAGTCTATGGCTACACCTTC.

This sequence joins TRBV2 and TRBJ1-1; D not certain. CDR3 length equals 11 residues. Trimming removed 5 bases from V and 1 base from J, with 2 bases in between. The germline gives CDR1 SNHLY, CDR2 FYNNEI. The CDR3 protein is CASSRNTEAFF. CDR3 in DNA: TGTGCCAGCAGTAGGAACACTGAAGCTTTCTTT.

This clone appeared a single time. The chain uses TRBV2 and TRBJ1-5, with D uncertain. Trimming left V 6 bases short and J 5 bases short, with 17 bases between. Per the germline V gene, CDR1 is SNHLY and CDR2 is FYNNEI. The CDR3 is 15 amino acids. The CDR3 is CASRDQTGTDQPQHF. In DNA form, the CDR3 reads TGTGCCAGCAGAGACCAGACGGGTACCGATCAGCCCCAGCATTTT.

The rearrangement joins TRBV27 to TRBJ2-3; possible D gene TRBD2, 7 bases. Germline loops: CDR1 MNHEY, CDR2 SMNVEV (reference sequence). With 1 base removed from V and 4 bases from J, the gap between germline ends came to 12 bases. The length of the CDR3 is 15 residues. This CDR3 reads CASSLLGGRSDTQYF. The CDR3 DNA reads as TGTGCCAGCAGTTTATTGGGGGGGCGCTCAGATACGCAGTATTTT.

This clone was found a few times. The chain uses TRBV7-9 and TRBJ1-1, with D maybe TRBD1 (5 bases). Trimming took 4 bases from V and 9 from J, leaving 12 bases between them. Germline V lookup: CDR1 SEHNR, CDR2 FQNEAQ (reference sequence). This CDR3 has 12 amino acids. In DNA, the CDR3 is TGTGCCAGCAGCTCGGGGCGGGGAAAAGCTTTCTTT. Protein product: CASSSGRGKAFF.

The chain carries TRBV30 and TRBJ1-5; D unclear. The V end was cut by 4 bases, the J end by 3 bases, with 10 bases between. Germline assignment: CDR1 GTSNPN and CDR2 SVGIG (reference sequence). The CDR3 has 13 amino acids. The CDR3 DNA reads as TGTGCCTGGACTGACACTTTCAATCAGCCCCAGCATTTT. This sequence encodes CAWTDTFNQPQHF.

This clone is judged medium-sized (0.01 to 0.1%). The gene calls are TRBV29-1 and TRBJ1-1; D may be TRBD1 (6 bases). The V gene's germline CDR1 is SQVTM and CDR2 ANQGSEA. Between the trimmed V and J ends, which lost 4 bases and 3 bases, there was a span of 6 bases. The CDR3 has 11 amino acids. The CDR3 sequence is CSVAGDTEAFF. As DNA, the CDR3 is TGCAGCGTTGCAGGGGACACTGAAGCTTTCTTT.

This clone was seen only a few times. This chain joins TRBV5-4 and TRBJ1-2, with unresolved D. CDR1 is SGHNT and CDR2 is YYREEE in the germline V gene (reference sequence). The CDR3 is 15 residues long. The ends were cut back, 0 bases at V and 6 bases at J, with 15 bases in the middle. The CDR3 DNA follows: TGTGCCAGCAGCTTGGGTTCGTTAGTGGGAAATGGCTACACCTTC. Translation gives CASSLGSLVGNGYTF.

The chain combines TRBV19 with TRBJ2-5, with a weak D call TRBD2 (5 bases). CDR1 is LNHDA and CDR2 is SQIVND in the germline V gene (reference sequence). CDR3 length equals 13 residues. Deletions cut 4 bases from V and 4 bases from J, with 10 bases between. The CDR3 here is CASSNIRGETQYF. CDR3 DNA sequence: TGTGCCAGTAGTAACATCCGGGGAGAGACCCAGTACTTC.

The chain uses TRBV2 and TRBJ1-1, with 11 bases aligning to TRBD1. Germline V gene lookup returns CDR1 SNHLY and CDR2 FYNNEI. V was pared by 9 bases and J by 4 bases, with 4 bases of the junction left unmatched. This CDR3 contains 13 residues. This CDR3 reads CASTGTGGTEAFF. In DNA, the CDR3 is TGTGCCAGTACCGGGACAGGGGGCACTGAAGCTTTCTTT.

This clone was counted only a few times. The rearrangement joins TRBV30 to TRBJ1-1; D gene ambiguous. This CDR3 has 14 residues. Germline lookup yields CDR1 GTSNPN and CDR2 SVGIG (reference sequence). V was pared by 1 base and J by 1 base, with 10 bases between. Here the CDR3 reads CAWSALSPNTEAFF. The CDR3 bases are TGTGCCTGGAGTGCCCTGAGCCCGAACACTGAAGCTTTCTTT.

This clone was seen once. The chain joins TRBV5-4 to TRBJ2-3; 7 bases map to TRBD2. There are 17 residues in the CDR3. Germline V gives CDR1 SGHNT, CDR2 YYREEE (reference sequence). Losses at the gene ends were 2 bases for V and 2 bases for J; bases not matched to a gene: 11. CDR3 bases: TGTGCCAGCAGCTTTAAGTCGGGGGGACCGATCACAGATACGCAGTATTTT. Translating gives CASSFKSGGPITDTQYF. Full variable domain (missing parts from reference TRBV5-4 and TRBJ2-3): ETGVTQSPTHLIKTRGQQVTLRCSSQSGHNTVSWYQQALGQGPQFIFQYYREEENGRGNFPPRFSGLQFPNYSSELNVNALELDDSALYLCASSFKSGGPITDTQYFGPGTRLTVL.

DNA of the CDR3: TGTGCCAGCAGCTCTCAGACGGCTGGAAACACCATATATTTT. Its translation is CASSSQTAGNTIYF. The chain has TRBV28 and TRBJ1-3, with D unresolved. Trimming stripped 6 bases from V and 2 bases from J, with 11 bases between. The CDR3 has 14 residues. Germline V CDR1 and CDR2: MDHEN, SYDVKM.

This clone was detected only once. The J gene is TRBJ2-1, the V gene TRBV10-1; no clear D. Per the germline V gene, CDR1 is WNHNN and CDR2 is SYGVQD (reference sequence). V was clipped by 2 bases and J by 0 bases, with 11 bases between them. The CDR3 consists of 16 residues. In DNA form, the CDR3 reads TGCGCCAGCAGTGAGCGACCCCTCGACTCCTACAATGAGCAGTTCTTC. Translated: CASSERPLDSYNEQFF.

The CDR3 DNA reads as TGTGCCAGCAGTCCTACAGCAGGGGAATTTGATACGCAGTATTTT. Translated, it gives CASSPTAGEFDTQYF. This rearrangement joins TRBV2 to TRBJ2-3; TRBD1 might be the D (6 bases). Per the germline V gene, CDR1 is SNHLY and CDR2 is FYNNEI. V dropped 5 bases and J dropped 6 bases, with 18 bases sitting between them. The CDR3 totals 15 residues.

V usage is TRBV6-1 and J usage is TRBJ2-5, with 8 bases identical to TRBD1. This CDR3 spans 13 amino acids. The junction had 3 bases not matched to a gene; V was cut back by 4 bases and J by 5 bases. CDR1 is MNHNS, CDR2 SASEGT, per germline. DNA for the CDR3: TGTGCCAGCAGTGCCAGGGGGCGGGAGACCCAGTACTTC. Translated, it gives CASSARGRETQYF.

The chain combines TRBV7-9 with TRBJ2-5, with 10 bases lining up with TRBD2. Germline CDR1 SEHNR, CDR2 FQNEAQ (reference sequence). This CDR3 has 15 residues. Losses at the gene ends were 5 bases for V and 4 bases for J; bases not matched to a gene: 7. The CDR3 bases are TGTGCCAGCAGCACCGGACTAGCGGAAATAGAGACCCAGTACTTC. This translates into CASSTGLAEIETQYF.

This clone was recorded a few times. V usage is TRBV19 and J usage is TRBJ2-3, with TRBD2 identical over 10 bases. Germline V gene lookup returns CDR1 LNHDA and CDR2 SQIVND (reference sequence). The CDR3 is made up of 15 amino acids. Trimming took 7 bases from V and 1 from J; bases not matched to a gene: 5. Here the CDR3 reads CASKLGTSGTDTQYF. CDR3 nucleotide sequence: TGTGCCAGTAAACTGGGGACTAGCGGCACAGATACGCAGTATTTT.

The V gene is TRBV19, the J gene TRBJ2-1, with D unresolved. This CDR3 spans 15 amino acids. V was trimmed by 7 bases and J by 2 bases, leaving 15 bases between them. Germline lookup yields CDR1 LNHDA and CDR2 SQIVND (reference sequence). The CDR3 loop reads CASKDVVLTYNEQFF. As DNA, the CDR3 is TGTGCCAGTAAGGACGTCGTCCTAACCTACAATGAGCAGTTCTTC.

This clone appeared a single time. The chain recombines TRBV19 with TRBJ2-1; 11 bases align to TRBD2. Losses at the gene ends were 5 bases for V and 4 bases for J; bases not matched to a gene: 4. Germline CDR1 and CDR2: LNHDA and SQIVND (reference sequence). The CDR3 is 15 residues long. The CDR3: CASSVAGGLYNEQFF. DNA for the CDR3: TGTGCCAGTAGTGTAGCGGGGGGGCTATACAATGAGCAGTTCTTC.